Shown below are 13 T cell receptor beta chains from a single sample sequenced in a study of cytomegalovirus exposure and HLA in healthy donors. The table came from immunoSEQ multiplex PCR; TCRdb's copy has only in-frame clones and leaves some out. The table lists hundreds of thousands of clones, 80% to 90% of them singletons. Material for sequencing was PBMCs. These receptors came from a man aged 18 to 30 in good health and CMV-seronegative.

The rearrangement links TRBV7-2 to TRBJ2-7; 12 bases align to TRBD1. The CDR3 covers 18 residues. V trimming: 5 bases; J trimming: 4 bases; junction bases outside the gene matches: 15. Germline CDR1 is SGHTA and CDR2 is FQGNSA. CDR3 nucleotides: TGTGCCAGCAGCCGACCTCCGGGACAGGGGGCGAACCGATACGAGCAGTACTTC. This gives the protein CASSRPPGQGANRYEQYF.

The chain links TRBV30 to TRBJ1-6; the match to TRBD1 covers 9 bases. The germline CDR1 and CDR2 sequences are GTSNPN and SVGIG (reference sequence). V gave up 4 bases and J gave up 11 bases; unmatched junction bases: 6. The CDR3 covers 13 residues. DNA for the CDR3: TGTGCCTGGACCGGGACAGGGACTCCACCCCTCCACTTT. Encoded protein: CAWTGTGTPPLHF.

V gene TRBV7-7 combines with J gene TRBJ2-3, with TRBD1 matching over 8 bases. CDR1 is SSHAT, CDR2 FNYEAQ, per germline (reference sequence). The CDR3 spans 15 residues. The J segment lost 6 bases and the V segment lost 3 bases, leaving 8 bases of the junction unmatched. CDR3 in DNA: TGTGCCAGCAGCTTTGGAAACAGGGGGTCGGATACGCAGTATTTT. Protein: CASSFGNRGSDTQYF.

Only one count was recorded for this clone. The V and J genes are TRBV28 and TRBJ2-1, with a tentative D call TRBD2 (6 bases). The CDR3 totals 14 residues. Germline CDR1 and CDR2: MDHEN and SYDVKM. Trimming took 8 bases from V and 4 from J, leaving 15 bases between them. This CDR3 is CASSPPREYNEQFF. CDR3 bases: TGTGCCAGCTCCCCCCCCCGGGAGTACAATGAGCAGTTCTTC.

V and J are TRBV11-3 and TRBJ1-2; no definite D call. CDR3 length: 12 residues. The ends were cut back, 6 bases at V and 5 bases at J, with 10 bases in the middle. Germline V lookup: CDR1 SGHNT, CDR2 YENEEA. This CDR3 is CASRQSKYGYTF. The CDR3 DNA sequence: TGTGCCAGCAGGCAGTCCAAATATGGCTACACCTTC. Full variable domain (missing parts from reference TRBV11-3 and TRBJ1-2): EAGVVQSPRYKIIEKKQPVAFWCNPISGHNTLYWYLQNLGQGPELLIRYENEEAVDDSQLPKDRFSAERLKGVDSTLKIQPAELGDSAVYLCASRQSKYGYTFGSGTRLTVV.

The genes are TRBV4-3 and TRBJ2-1; TRBD2 agrees at 8 bases. V was clipped by 1 base and J by 9 bases; unmatched bases: 5. The CDR3 runs to 14 residues. Germline assignment: CDR1 LGHNA and CDR2 YSLEER. This CDR3 reads CASSQASGSPEQFF. The CDR3 DNA follows: TGCGCCAGCAGCCAAGCCAGCGGGAGTCCTGAGCAGTTCTTC.

The chain joins TRBV7-9 to TRBJ1-4; tentative D call: TRBD1 (5 bases). Germline CDR1 SEHNR, CDR2 FQNEAQ (reference sequence). V was pared by 1 base and J by 5 bases, with 11 bases between. This CDR3 region has 15 residues. CDR3 region: CASSLEAGLNEKLFF. DNA for the CDR3: TGTGCCAGCAGCTTAGAGGCAGGGCTGAATGAAAAACTGTTTTTT.

The V and J genes are TRBV6-5 and TRBJ2-1; tentative D call: TRBD1 (6 bases). The germline V and J ends were trimmed by 2 bases and 7 bases, with 12 bases remaining between them. Germline CDR1 reads MNHEY; CDR2 reads SVGAGI. The CDR3 spans 14 residues. The chain's CDR3 is CASSYRGQRNEQFF. As DNA, the CDR3 is TGTGCCAGCAGTTACCGAGGACAGAGGAATGAGCAGTTCTTC.

This clone was recorded only once. The chain joins TRBV28 to TRBJ2-3, with 12 bases aligning to TRBD2. The V gene's germline CDR1 is MDHEN and CDR2 SYDVKM. The V gene end was trimmed by 6 bases and the J gene end by 4 bases; junction bases not matched to a gene: 5. The CDR3 is 15 residues long. This CDR3 reads CASSLAGGNPDTQYF. The CDR3 DNA sequence: TGTGCCAGCAGCCTAGCGGGAGGGAACCCAGATACGCAGTATTTT.

This clone was seen just once. The genes are TRBV2 and TRBJ2-7, with a tentative D call TRBD1 (6 bases). V shed 4 bases and J shed 10 bases, with 14 bases lying between them. Germline CDR1 reads SNHLY; CDR2 reads FYNNEI. The CDR3 loop spans 12 amino acids. The CDR3 sequence: CASSGDNRVQYF. CDR3 nucleotide sequence: TGTGCCAGCAGTGGGGATAACAGGGTTCAGTACTTC.

V and J are TRBV27 and TRBJ2-7; TRBD1 agrees at 8 bases. V shed 5 bases, J shed 0 bases, and the junction held 6 bases outside the gene matches. This CDR3 is 15 amino acids long. In germline, CDR1 is MNHEY, CDR2 SMNVEV (reference sequence). CDR3 sequence: CASSPRTGSSYEQYF. As DNA, the CDR3 is TGTGCCAGCAGTCCCCGGACAGGGAGCTCCTACGAGCAGTACTTC.

The chain joins TRBV7-2 to TRBJ2-3, with 7 bases fitting TRBD2. The CDR3 covers 14 residues. The J segment lost 6 bases and the V segment lost 3 bases, leaving 6 bases of the junction unmatched. From germline, CDR1 is SGHTA and CDR2 FQGNSA. As DNA, the CDR3 is TGTGCCAGCAGCTTGCGGGAGTTTGGGGATACGCAGTATTTT. Its translation is CASSLREFGDTQYF.

V usage is TRBV25-1 and J usage is TRBJ2-7; D is possibly TRBD1 (7 bases). The CDR3 covers 14 residues. Looked up from germline, CDR1 is MGHDK and CDR2 is SYGVNS. V lost 4 bases and J 4 bases, leaving 14 bases between the germline ends. The CDR3 region has the DNA TGTGCCAGCAGTGTTCGCGGGACAGTATACGAGCAGTACTTC. This codes for CASSVRGTVYEQYF.